The 3 T cell receptor beta chains below all came from one sample that was sequenced in a study of T cells after yellow fever vaccination. TCRdb reprocessed the 5' RACE reads via MiXCR and lists one record per CDR3 protein. The data contain just under 600,000 distinct CDR3 sequences, approximately 12% of them seen just once; the ten biggest clones take up around 15%. This specimen was PBMCs, taken on the day of the yellow fever booster vaccination. The receptors were gathered from a young man who received the YFV17D yellow fever vaccine.

The V gene is TRBV7-8, the J gene TRBJ2-7; D is possibly TRBD2 (7 bases). Trimming cost V 7 bases and J 6 bases, with 19 bases left between them. The CDR3 is 14 residues long. From germline, CDR1 is SGHVS and CDR2 FQNEAQ. The CDR3, as DNA: TGTGCCAGCACAACCGGGACATCTAGCGGCGAGCAGTACTTC. Translation: CASTTGTSSGEQYF.

The J gene is TRBJ2-2, the V gene TRBV6-2 or TRBV6-3, with D possibly being TRBD2 (5 bases). Germline loops: CDR1 MNHEY, CDR2 SVGEGT. Trimming took off 7 bases at V and 5 bases at J, with 14 bases between the two ends. This CDR3 is built from 14 residues. This CDR3 is CASKSFGETGELFF. The CDR3 DNA reads TGTGCCAGCAAGTCGTTTGGGGAGACCGGGGAGCTGTTTTTT.

This clonotype turned up a few times. This chain joins TRBV11-3 and TRBJ2-2; D remains ambiguous. CDR3 length: 17 residues. Germline V gene sequence: CDR1 SGHNT, CDR2 YENEEA. Trimming cost V 5 bases and J 7 bases, with 23 bases left between them. The CDR3 DNA is TGTGCCAGCAGCCTCTCCCCTGCCGCAGAAGAGATCGGGGAGCTGTTTTTT. It codes for CASSLSPAAEEIGELFF.